Listed here are 25 T cell receptor beta chains from one sample, sequenced in a study of shared clonotypes between healthy human individuals. Sequencing was performed with immunoSEQ multiplex PCR; in TCRdb, only in-frame clones are kept and a portion is missing. The sample gives roughly 500,000 clones, 76% of which show up once; over 10% is in the top ten. The sample comprised PBMCs. These receptor sequences come from a woman between 40 and 50 years old in good health. Some clones in this sample may be carry-over from other donors' samples.

In DNA, the CDR3 is TGTGCCAGCGAGGGGGACGGAGGATTCTATAGCAATCAGCCCCAGCATTTT. This codes for CASEGDGGFYSNQPQHF. The chain employs TRBV28 and TRBJ1-5, with D maybe TRBD1 (6 bases). Germline V gene lookup returns CDR1 MDHEN and CDR2 SYDVKM. V was shortened by 8 bases and J by 0 bases, with 20 bases between the two germline ends. This CDR3 region has 17 residues.

The chain joins TRBV5-4 to TRBJ2-3; TRBD2 matches 7 bases. This CDR3 region has 17 residues. V gave up 0 bases and J gave up 2 bases; unmatched junction bases: 9. CDR1 and CDR2 (germline): SGHNT, YYREEE (reference sequence). The CDR3 DNA follows: TGTGCCAGCAGCTTGGCCGGGCCTAGCGGAGTCACAGATACGCAGTATTTT. It encodes CASSLAGPSGVTDTQYF.

The V gene is TRBV5-6, the J gene TRBJ1-1; no firm D call. This CDR3 has 16 residues. From germline, CDR1 is SGHDT and CDR2 YYEEEE. Between the trimmed V and J ends, which lost 5 bases and 3 bases, there was a span of 20 bases. The CDR3 coding sequence is TGTGCCAGCAGACCCTATCTGGGGATGAGGGACACTGAAGCTTTCTTT. Protein: CASRPYLGMRDTEAFF.

CDR3 protein: CASSLETGMNTEAFF. DNA for the CDR3: TGCGCCAGCAGCTTGGAGACAGGCATGAACACTGAAGCTTTCTTT. The gene calls are TRBV5-1 and TRBJ1-1, with D maybe TRBD1 (6 bases). V was cut by 0 bases and J by 0 bases, with 9 bases left in between. The germline gives CDR1 SGHRS, CDR2 YFSETQ. The CDR3 is 15 amino acids.

The chain couples TRBV30 to TRBJ2-5; the D gene is possibly TRBD2 (5 bases). The end of the DNA aligns better with TRBJ2-7, so the J call may be wrong. Germline-derived CDR1 and CDR2 are GTSNPN and SVGIG (reference sequence). This CDR3 is built from 13 residues. The CDR3 region is CAWSVLVNYEQYF. The CDR3 DNA reads TGTGCCTGGAGTGTACTAGTGAACTACGAGCAGTACTTC.

This chain uses TRBV12-5 with TRBJ2-5; 11 bases line up with TRBD2. The CDR3 spans 14 residues. From germline, CDR1 is LGHNT and CDR2 FRNRAP. V shed 5 bases and J 3 bases; nucleotides not matched to a gene: 2. Here the CDR3 DNA reads TGTGCTAGTGGTCCGGGACTAGCGGAAGAGACCCAGTACTTC. It encodes CASGPGLAEETQYF.

The J gene is TRBJ2-2, the V gene TRBV9; the match to TRBD1 covers 10 bases. This CDR3 has 16 residues. Germline V lookup: CDR1 SGDLS, CDR2 YYNGEE. The J segment lost 1 base and the V segment lost 0 bases, leaving 0 bases of the junction unmatched. The CDR3 spells CASSVGTGGNTGELFF. CDR3 DNA: TGTGCCAGCAGCGTAGGGACAGGGGGGAACACCGGGGAGCTGTTTTTT.

The table lists this clone with a count of one. The gene calls are TRBV7-3 and TRBJ2-1; D is perhaps TRBD1 or TRBD2 (5 bases each). The V end lost 1 base, the J end lost 5 bases, and 18 bases lay between the germline ends. Germline values: CDR1 SGHTA, CDR2 FQGTGA. CDR3 size: 17 residues. The chain's CDR3 is CASSLNRVQVGHNEQFF. In DNA, the CDR3 is TGTGCCAGCAGCTTAAACCGCGTTCAAGTGGGACACAATGAGCAGTTCTTC.

The rearrangement joins TRBV6-1 to TRBJ2-3, with 15 bases matching TRBD2. CDR1 and CDR2 (germline): MNHNS, SASEGT. This CDR3 has 17 residues. Germline trimming cut 3 bases from V and 3 bases from J; bases unmatched to any gene: 4. The CDR3 DNA is TGTGCCAGCAGTGACATTGGGACTAGCGGGAGGACAGATACGCAGTATTTT. The encoded protein is CASSDIGTSGRTDTQYF.

The rearrangement links TRBV28 to TRBJ1-2, with 8 bases lining up with TRBD1. V lost 6 bases to trimming and J lost 3 bases; unmatched junction nucleotides: 9. Per the germline V gene, CDR1 is MDHEN and CDR2 is SYDVKM. This CDR3 comprises 15 residues. CDR3 sequence reads: CASSRAGQGYYGYTF. CDR3 DNA sequence: TGTGCCAGCAGCCGTGCTGGACAGGGTTACTATGGCTACACCTTC.

The chain combines TRBV6-1 with TRBJ2-7, with D maybe TRBD2 (6 bases). CDR3 size: 13 residues. V dropped 4 bases and J dropped 7 bases, with 14 bases sitting between them. Germline CDR1 reads MNHNS; CDR2 reads SASEGT. CDR3 nucleotide sequence: TGTGCCAGCAGTGTCCCGGGAGTCGGAGAGCAGTACTTC. This gives the protein CASSVPGVGEQYF.

The rearrangement uses TRBV4-3 and TRBJ2-3, with no clear D. Trimming took off 0 bases at V and 4 bases at J, with 14 bases between the two ends. CDR1 and CDR2 (germline): LGHNA, YSLEER. The CDR3 covers 16 residues. DNA for the CDR3: TGCGCCAGCAGCCAAGATCTCACTTTCCCCCCAGATACGCAGTATTTT. Translation: CASSQDLTFPPDTQYF.

The chain combines TRBV30 with TRBJ1-2; 9 bases are shared with TRBD1. CDR1 and CDR2 from the germline V gene are GTSNPN and SVGIG (reference sequence). V lost 2 bases to trimming and J lost 3 bases; unmatched junction nucleotides: 4. The CDR3 extends over 14 amino acids. The CDR3 DNA is TGTGCCTGGAGTTCGGACAGGGGTTACTATGGCTACACCTTC. As protein: CAWSSDRGYYGYTF.

This chain uses TRBV6-5 with TRBJ1-2; the D is unclear. The length of the CDR3 is 13 residues. Germline assignment: CDR1 MNHEY and CDR2 SVGAGI. Trimming cost V 5 bases and J 2 bases, with 9 bases left between them. The CDR3 DNA is TGTGCCAGCAGTCCAATAGGGAACTATGGCTACACCTTC. This gives the protein CASSPIGNYGYTF.

Regarding this clone: Just one base apart from a much larger clone, this may be a read error. V usage is TRBV29-1 and J usage is TRBJ2-7, with D tentatively TRBD1 or TRBD2 (5 bases each). The CDR3 consists of 14 residues. CDR1 is SQVTM, CDR2 ANQGSEA, per germline. Trimming removed 6 bases at V and 5 bases at J, with 20 bases between. The CDR3 loop reads CSVQIPGRGHEQYF. CDR3 coding DNA: TGCAGCGTCCAAATACCGGGACGGGGTCACGAGCAGTACTTC.

This clone came up a few times. J is TRBJ1-2 and V is TRBV5-4; D is unclear. CDR3 length equals 15 residues. Germline values: CDR1 SGHNT, CDR2 YYREEE (reference sequence). V dropped 4 bases and J dropped 4 bases, with 17 bases sitting between them. In DNA form, the CDR3 reads TGTGCCAGCAGCACCCAGGACCGGGCAGCCTATGGCTACACCTTC. This translates into CASSTQDRAAYGYTF.

Points on this clone: Other DNA sequences in the same sample also yield this CDR3. The CDR3 sequence is CASSLAGESNEQFF. As DNA, the CDR3 is TGTGCCAGCAGTCTAGCGGGAGAGAGTAATGAGCAGTTCTTC. The rearrangement uses TRBV6-5 and TRBJ2-1; TRBD2 matches at 10 bases. Germline V gene data show CDR1 as MNHEY and CDR2 as SVGAGI. Trimming at V came to 5 bases and at J to 7 bases, leaving 5 bases not matched to a gene. This CDR3 is 14 amino acids long.

The rearrangement joins TRBV6-6 to TRBJ2-7, with 8 bases identical to TRBD2. J lost 7 bases, V lost 4 bases, and 9 bases had no gene match. Germline loops: CDR1 MNHNY, CDR2 SVGAGI (reference sequence). This CDR3 spans 14 amino acids. CDR3 in DNA: TGTGCCAGCAGTTCGGGCCCCACGGGGGGGGAGCAGTACTTC. Protein product: CASSSGPTGGEQYF.

This clone occurred a few times. The sample contains more than one DNA sequence encoding this CDR3. The chain has TRBV7-2 and TRBJ1-1; D not certain. Between the trimmed V and J ends, which lost 3 bases and 11 bases, there was a span of 13 bases. Germline V gene sequence: CDR1 SGHTA, CDR2 FQGNSA. The CDR3 totals 12 residues. The CDR3 nucleotides read TGTGCCAGCAGCTTTCCGGGAAGAGAGGCTTTCTTT. Translating gives CASSFPGREAFF.

Note on this clone: The conserved final phenylalanine or tryptophan is absent from the CDR3, which likely points to a read error. V is TRBV19 and J is TRBJ1-2, with 7 positions matching TRBD1. The junction had 11 bases not matched to a gene; V was cut back by 5 bases and J by 8 bases. The CDR3 length is 14 residues. The germline V gene has CDR1 LNHDA and CDR2 SQIVND (reference sequence). The CDR3 loop is CASSDRDSGRGYTS. CDR3 nucleotide sequence: TGTGCCAGTAGTGACCGGGACAGTGGAAGGGGCTACACCTCC.

This clone has just a few counts. The chain links TRBV5-1 to TRBJ2-7; TRBD1 matches 11 bases. Looked up from germline, CDR1 is SGHRS and CDR2 is YFSETQ. The CDR3 runs 15 residues. V lost 0 bases, J lost 6 bases, and 5 bases stayed unmatched. The CDR3 protein is CASSLGGQGAGEQYF. The CDR3 DNA follows: TGCGCCAGCAGCTTGGGTGGACAGGGGGCTGGCGAGCAGTACTTC.

About this clone: A much larger clone sits a single nucleotide away, making a read error possible. As the CDR3 is not closed by the conserved phenylalanine or tryptophan, this likely results from a read error. The chain links TRBV11-2 to TRBJ2-7, with D possibly being TRBD2 (6 bases). The CDR3 runs to 16 residues. V lost 5 bases and J 0 bases, leaving 17 bases between the germline ends. Germline V lookup: CDR1 SGHAT, CDR2 FQNNGV. This CDR3 reads CASSPLARVSSYEQYL. The CDR3 bases are TGTGCCAGCAGCCCGCTAGCGCGAGTAAGCTCCTACGAGCAGTACTTA.

The chain employs TRBV7-2 and TRBJ2-6, with 8 bases fitting TRBD1. The CDR3 contains 18 residues. With 4 bases clipped from V and 0 bases from J, the junction kept 8 bases outside the gene matches. Germline loops: CDR1 SGHTA, CDR2 FQGNSA. The CDR3 DNA is TGTGCCAGCAGCTCTGGGACAGGTTTCGTCTCTGGGGCCAACGTCCTGACTTTC. This codes for CASSSGTGFVSGANVLTF.

This chain connects TRBV21-1 to TRBJ2-5. TRBV21-1 is a listed pseudogene. The CDR3 runs 18 residues. CDR3 region: CASSTPEKSTFLKETQYF. CDR3 in DNA: TGTGCCAGCAGCACCCCAGAAAAGAGCACCTTCCTAAAAGAGACCCAGTACTTC.

The CDR3 DNA sequence: TGTGCCAGCAGCTTAGACAGGTATAGCAATCAGCCCCAGCATTTT. Protein sequence: CASSLDRYSNQPQHF. V and J are TRBV7-2 and TRBJ1-5, with a possible D match to TRBD1 (5 bases). The V gene lost 1 base and the J gene lost 0 bases, with 7 bases spanning the gap. The CDR3 loop spans 15 amino acids. Germline CDR1 and CDR2: SGHTA and FQGNSA.